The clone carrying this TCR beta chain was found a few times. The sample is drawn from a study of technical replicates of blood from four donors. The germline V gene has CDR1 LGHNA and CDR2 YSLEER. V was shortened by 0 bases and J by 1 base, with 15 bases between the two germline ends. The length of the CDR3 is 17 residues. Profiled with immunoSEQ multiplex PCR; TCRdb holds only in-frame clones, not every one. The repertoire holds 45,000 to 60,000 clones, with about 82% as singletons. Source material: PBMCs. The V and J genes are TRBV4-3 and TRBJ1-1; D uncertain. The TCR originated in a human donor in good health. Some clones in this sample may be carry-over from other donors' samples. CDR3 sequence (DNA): TGCGCCAGCAGCCAAGAGTGGAGCCCGGCGAAGAACACTGAAGCTTTCTTT. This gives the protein CASSQEWSPAKNTEAFF.